Listed below are T cell receptor beta chains from one sample, sequenced in a study of Ad26.COV2.S vaccination and SARS-CoV-2 variants. Produced via immunoSEQ multiplex PCR; TCRdb's table is partial and in-frame only. The top ten clones hold roughly a tenth of a sample with 200,000 to 300,000 clones, roughly 90% of them seen once. The specimen comprised peripheral blood, sampled in a trial of Ad26.COV2.S vaccine versus placebo. Every receptor here comes from a person between 18 and 60 years old who received the Ad26.COV2.S COVID-19 vaccine or a placebo. CDR3s include the opening cysteine and the closing phenylalanine or tryptophan. The D gene is left open where the match is weak. Part of the rows lack a size; the others show once, few, many or a class for expanded clones.

j_call: TRBJ1-2; d_call: NA; clone_size: NA; v_call: TRBV19; cdr3_nt: TGTGCCAGTAGTATGGCGCGCGGCGGTATGAACTATGGCTACACCTTC; cdr3_aa: CASSMARGGMNYGYTF
j_call: TRBJ2-5; d_call: TRBD1; clone_size: once; v_call: TRBV5-6; cdr3_nt: TGTGCCAGCAGCGACAGGGGGCGGGCAGAGACCCAGTACTTC; cdr3_aa: CASSDRGRAETQYF
j_call: TRBJ2-5; d_call: TRBD1; clone_size: NA; v_call: TRBV29-1; cdr3_nt: TGCAGCGTCCGAACAGGGGTAGAGACCCAGTACTTC; cdr3_aa: CSVRTGVETQYF
j_call: TRBJ1-6; d_call: NA; clone_size: NA; v_call: TRBV6-2/TRBV6-3; cdr3_nt: TGTGCCAGCAGTCGCTCCACGGGCAGTCAGAAATCACCCCTCCACTTT; cdr3_aa: CASSRSTGSQKSPLHF
j_call: TRBJ2-7; d_call: NA; clone_size: NA; v_call: TRBV6-2/TRBV6-3; cdr3_nt: TGTGCCAGCAGTTCCCGAGGCCCTAGGGTCCTCTACGAGCAGTACTTC; cdr3_aa: CASSSRGPRVLYEQYF
j_call: TRBJ2-5; d_call: NA; clone_size: once; v_call: TRBV5-1; cdr3_nt: TGCGCCAGCAGCTTGGGGGACATCCTCCGGGAGACCCAGTACTTC; cdr3_aa: CASSLGDILRETQYF
j_call: TRBJ1-1; d_call: TRBD1; clone_size: NA; v_call: TRBV27; cdr3_nt: TGTGCCAGCAGGATCGGGGGACAGCCGAACACTGAAGCTTTCTTT; cdr3_aa: CASRIGGQPNTEAFF
j_call: TRBJ1-2; d_call: NA; clone_size: NA; v_call: TRBV5-6; cdr3_nt: TGTGCCAGCAGCTTGGTAACGCCCAGCCTGGGAGGCTACACCTTC; cdr3_aa: CASSLVTPSLGGYTF
j_call: TRBJ1-2; d_call: NA; clone_size: NA; v_call: TRBV3-1/TRBV3-2; cdr3_nt: TGTGCCAGCACTACGGGGGCCGGTGGCTACACCTTC; cdr3_aa: CASTTGAGGYTF
j_call: TRBJ1-2; d_call: NA; clone_size: NA; v_call: TRBV2; cdr3_nt: TGTGCCAGCAGTGACGAAGGCTATGGCTACACCTTC; cdr3_aa: CASSDEGYGYTF
j_call: TRBJ1-1; d_call: TRBD1; clone_size: once; v_call: TRBV10-3; cdr3_nt: TGTGCCATCAGTGAAGACAGGGCAAGTCGGACTGAAGCTTTCTTT; cdr3_aa: CAISEDRASRTEAFF
j_call: TRBJ1-6; d_call: TRBD1; clone_size: NA; v_call: TRBV6-5; cdr3_nt: TGTGCCAGCAGGGAGACAGGGACCTATAATTCACCCCTCCACTTT; cdr3_aa: CASRETGTYNSPLHF
j_call: TRBJ2-7; d_call: TRBD1; clone_size: NA; v_call: TRBV30; cdr3_nt: TGTGCCTGGATCGAGGGGGCAAGGGAGCAGTACTTC; cdr3_aa: CAWIEGAREQYF
j_call: TRBJ1-2; d_call: TRBD1; clone_size: NA; v_call: TRBV19; cdr3_nt: TGTGCCAGTAGTTCCGCAGGGGGGGTTGCGACTGGCTACACCTTC; cdr3_aa: CASSSAGGVATGYTF
j_call: TRBJ2-7; d_call: TRBD1; clone_size: NA; v_call: TRBV28; cdr3_nt: TGTGCCAGCAGGACGCCTCCGGGACAGGGTGGATACGAGCAGTACTTC; cdr3_aa: CASRTPPGQGGYEQYF
j_call: TRBJ2-3; d_call: NA; clone_size: NA; v_call: TRBV3-1/TRBV3-2; cdr3_nt: TGTGCCAGCAGGGAGGACACGTCCACAGATACGCAGTATTTT; cdr3_aa: CASREDTSTDTQYF
j_call: TRBJ1-2; d_call: TRBD1; clone_size: NA; v_call: TRBV30; cdr3_nt: TGTGCCTGGAGACCCGGACAGGTTGGAGGCTACACCTTC; cdr3_aa: CAWRPGQVGGYTF
j_call: TRBJ1-4; d_call: TRBD1; clone_size: NA; v_call: TRBV6-6; cdr3_nt: TGTGCCAGCAGTTCGCCCACAGGGGGCTCTGAAAAACTGTTTTTT; cdr3_aa: CASSSPTGGSEKLFF